This TCR beta chain was documented in a study of blood T cells in healthy people across ages. Across the whole study: Capturing about one barcoded beta molecule per two T cells was achieved by template switching.

Study conclusions and caveats: Across the age range, TCR beta diversity per million T cells fell in a roughly linear way.

Germline CDR1 SEHNR, CDR2 FQNEAQ (reference sequence). This CDR3 contains 14 residues. Of note for this clonotype: Its specificity is not known.

PCR was performed a second time for 7 to 11 cycles using a sample-barcoded 5' primer and a J-beta primer mix. Via MiXCR, TCRdb re-called the 5' RACE reads, giving one row per CDR3 protein. The table has about 1.4 million distinct CDR3 sequences, around 59% seen once. This clonotype originated in a man aged 18 to 30 in good health. The genes are TRBV7-9 and TRBJ2-1, with D unclear. TRBJ2-7 explains the end of the DNA better; the J call may be wrong. The material sequenced was blood. CDR3 in DNA: TGTGCCAGCAGCTCCGGTCCATCCTACAATGAGCAGTACTTC. Protein product: CASSSGPSYNEQYF.